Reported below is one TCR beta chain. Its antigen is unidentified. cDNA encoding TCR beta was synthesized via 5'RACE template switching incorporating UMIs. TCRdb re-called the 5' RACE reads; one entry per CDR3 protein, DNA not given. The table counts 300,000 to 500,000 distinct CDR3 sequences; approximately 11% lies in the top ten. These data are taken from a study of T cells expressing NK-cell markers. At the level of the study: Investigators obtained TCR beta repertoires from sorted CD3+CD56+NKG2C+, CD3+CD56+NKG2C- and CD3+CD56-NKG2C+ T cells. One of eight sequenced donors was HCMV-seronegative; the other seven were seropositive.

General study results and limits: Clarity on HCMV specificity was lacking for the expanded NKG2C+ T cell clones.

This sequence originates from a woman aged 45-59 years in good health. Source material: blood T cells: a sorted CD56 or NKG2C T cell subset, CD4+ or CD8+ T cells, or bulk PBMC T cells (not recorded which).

The CDR3 protein is CASSYLGISGNTIYF. This chain links TRBV6-6 with TRBJ1-3. Germline CDR1 reads MNHNY; CDR2 reads SVGAGI (reference sequence). This CDR3 contains 15 residues.